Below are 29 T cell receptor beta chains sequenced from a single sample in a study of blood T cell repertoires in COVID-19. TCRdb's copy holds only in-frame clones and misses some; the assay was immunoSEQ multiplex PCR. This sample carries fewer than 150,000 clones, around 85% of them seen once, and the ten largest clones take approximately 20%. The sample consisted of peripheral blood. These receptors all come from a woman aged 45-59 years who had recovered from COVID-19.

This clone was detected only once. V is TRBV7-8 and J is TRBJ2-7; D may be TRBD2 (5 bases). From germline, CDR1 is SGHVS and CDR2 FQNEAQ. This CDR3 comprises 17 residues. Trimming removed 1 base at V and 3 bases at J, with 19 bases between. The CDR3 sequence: CASSLGFMARTHYEQYF. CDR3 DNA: TGTGCCAGCAGCTTAGGTTTTATGGCGCGGACTCACTACGAGCAGTACTTC.

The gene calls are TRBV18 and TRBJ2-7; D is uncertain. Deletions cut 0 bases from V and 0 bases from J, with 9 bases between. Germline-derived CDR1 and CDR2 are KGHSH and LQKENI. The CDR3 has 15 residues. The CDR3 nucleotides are TGTGCCAGCTCACCACCGATCCCTAGCTCCTACGAGCAGTACTTC. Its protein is CASSPPIPSSYEQYF. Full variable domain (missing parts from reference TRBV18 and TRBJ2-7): NAGVMQNPRHLVRRRGQEARLRCSPMKGHSHVYWYRQLPEEGLKFMVYLQKENIIDESGMPKERFSAEFPKEGPSILRIQQVVRGDSAAYFCASSPPIPSSYEQYFGPGTRLTVT.

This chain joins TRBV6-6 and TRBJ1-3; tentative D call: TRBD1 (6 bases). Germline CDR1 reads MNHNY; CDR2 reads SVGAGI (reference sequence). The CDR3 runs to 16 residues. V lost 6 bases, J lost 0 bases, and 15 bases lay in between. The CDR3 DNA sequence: TGTGCCAGCAGCAGGGACATCCAGAGCTCTGGAAACACCATATATTTT. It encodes CASSRDIQSSGNTIYF.

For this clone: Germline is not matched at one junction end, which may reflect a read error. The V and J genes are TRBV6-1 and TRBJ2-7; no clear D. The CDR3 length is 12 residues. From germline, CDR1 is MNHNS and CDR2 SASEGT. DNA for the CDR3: TGTGCCAGCAGCGAAGGGCTTTACGAGCAGTACTTC. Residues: CASSEGLYEQYF.

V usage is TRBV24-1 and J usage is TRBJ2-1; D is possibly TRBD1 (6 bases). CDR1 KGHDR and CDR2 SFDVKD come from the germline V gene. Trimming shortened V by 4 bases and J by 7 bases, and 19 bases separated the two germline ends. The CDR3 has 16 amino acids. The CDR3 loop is CATSDPRTESGNEQFF. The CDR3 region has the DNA TGTGCCACCAGTGACCCGAGGACAGAGAGTGGAAATGAGCAGTTCTTC.

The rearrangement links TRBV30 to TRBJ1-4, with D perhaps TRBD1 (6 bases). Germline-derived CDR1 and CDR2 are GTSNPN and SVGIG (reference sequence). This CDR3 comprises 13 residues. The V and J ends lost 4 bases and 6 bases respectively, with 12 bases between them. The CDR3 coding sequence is TGTGCCTGGACTACAGGGAGGGATGAAAAACTGTTTTTT. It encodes CAWTTGRDEKLFF.

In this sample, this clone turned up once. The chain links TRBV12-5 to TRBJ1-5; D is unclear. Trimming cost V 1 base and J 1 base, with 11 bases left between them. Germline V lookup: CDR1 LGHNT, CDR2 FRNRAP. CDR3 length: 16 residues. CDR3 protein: CASGLAIRGSNQPQHF. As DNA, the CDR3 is TGTGCTAGTGGTTTGGCGATTCGAGGGAGCAATCAGCCCCAGCATTTT. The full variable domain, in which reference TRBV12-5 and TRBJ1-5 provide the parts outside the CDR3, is DARVTQTPRHKVTEMGQEVTMRCQPILGHNTVFWYRQTMMQGLELLAYFRNRAPLDDSGMPKDRFSAEMPDATLATLKIQPSEPRDSAVYFCASGLAIRGSNQPQHFGDGTRLSIL.

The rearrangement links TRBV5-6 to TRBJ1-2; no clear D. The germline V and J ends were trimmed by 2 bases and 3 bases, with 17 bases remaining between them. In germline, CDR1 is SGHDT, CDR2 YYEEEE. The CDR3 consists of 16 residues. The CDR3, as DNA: TGTGCCAGCAGCTTTAGCCAGATCGGGCGGGACTATGGCTACACCTTC. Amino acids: CASSFSQIGRDYGYTF.

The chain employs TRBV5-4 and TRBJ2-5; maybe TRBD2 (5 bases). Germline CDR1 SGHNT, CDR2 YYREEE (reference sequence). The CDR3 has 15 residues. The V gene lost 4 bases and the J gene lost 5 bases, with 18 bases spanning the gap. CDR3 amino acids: CASSAPDSYKETQYF. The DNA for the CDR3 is TGTGCCAGCAGCGCCCCGGACTCCTACAAGGAGACCCAGTACTTC.

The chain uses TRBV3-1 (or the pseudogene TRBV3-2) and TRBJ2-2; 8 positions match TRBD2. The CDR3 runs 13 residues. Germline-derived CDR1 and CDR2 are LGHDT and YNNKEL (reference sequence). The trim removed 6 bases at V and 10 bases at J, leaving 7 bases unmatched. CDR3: CASSLLAAAELFF. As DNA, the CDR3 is TGTGCCAGCAGTCTACTAGCGGCCGCGGAGCTGTTTTTT.

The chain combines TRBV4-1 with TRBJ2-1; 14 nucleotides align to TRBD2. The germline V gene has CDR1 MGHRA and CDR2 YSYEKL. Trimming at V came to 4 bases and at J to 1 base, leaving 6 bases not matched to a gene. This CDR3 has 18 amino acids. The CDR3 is CASSLRLAGGPSYNEQFF. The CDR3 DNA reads TGCGCCAGCAGCCTTCGACTAGCGGGGGGGCCGTCCTACAATGAGCAGTTCTTC.

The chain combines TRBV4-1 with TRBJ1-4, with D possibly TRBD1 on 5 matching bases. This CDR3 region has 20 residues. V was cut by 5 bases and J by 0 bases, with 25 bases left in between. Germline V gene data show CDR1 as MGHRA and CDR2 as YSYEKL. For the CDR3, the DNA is TGCGCCAGCAGCAACTGGGCTGGGAGGGACGTTGGAGCAACTAATGAAAAACTGTTTTTT. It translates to CASSNWAGRDVGATNEKLFF.

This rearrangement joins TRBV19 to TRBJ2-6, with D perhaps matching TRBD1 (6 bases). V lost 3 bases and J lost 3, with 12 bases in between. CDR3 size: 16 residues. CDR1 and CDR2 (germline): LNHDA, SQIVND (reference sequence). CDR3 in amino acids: CASSMYRVGGANVLTF. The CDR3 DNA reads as TGTGCCAGTAGTATGTACAGGGTTGGTGGGGCCAACGTCCTGACTTTC.

DNA of the CDR3: TGTGCCAGCAGCTTCAGGCGGGGGGACTGGTTCTTC. This encodes CASSFRRGDWFF. The V gene is TRBV5-6, the J gene TRBJ2-1, with TRBD2 matching over 8 bases. With 2 bases clipped from V and 15 bases from J, the junction kept 7 bases outside the gene matches. In germline, CDR1 is SGHDT, CDR2 YYEEEE. The CDR3 contains 12 residues.

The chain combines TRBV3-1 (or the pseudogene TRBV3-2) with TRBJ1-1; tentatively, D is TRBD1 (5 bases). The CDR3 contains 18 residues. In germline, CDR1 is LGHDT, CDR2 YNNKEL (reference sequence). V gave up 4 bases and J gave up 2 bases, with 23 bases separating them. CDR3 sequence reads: CASSREGGTRGFNTEAFF. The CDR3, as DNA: TGTGCCAGCAGCCGAGAGGGAGGTACTCGGGGGTTTAACACTGAAGCTTTCTTT.

CDR3 coding DNA: TGTGCCAGCAGCTTAGTTGGCAACCTCTACGAGCAGTACTTC. Its protein is CASSLVGNLYEQYF. The chain carries TRBV11-3 and TRBJ2-7; no clear D. This CDR3 region has 14 residues. Trimming took 1 base from V and 3 from J, leaving 10 bases between them. Germline-derived CDR1 and CDR2 are SGHNT and YENEEA.

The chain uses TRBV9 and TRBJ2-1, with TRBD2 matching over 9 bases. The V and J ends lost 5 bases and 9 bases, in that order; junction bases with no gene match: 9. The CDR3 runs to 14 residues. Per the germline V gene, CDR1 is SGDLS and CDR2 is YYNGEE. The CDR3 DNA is TGTGCCAGCAGAGGTAGCGGGAGCGGGGGTGAGCAGTTCTTC. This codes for CASRGSGSGGEQFF.

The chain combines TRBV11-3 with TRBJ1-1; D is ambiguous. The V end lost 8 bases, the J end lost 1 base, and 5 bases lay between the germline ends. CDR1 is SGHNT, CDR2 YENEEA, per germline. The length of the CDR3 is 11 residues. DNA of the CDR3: TGTGCCAGCGGCCGGAACACTGAAGCTTTCTTT. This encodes CASGRNTEAFF. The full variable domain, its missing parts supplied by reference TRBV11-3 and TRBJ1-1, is EAGVVQSPRYKIIEKKQPVAFWCNPISGHNTLYWYLQNLGQGPELLIRYENEEAVDDSQLPKDRFSAERLKGVDSTLKIQPAELGDSAVYLCASGRNTEAFFGQGTRLTVV.

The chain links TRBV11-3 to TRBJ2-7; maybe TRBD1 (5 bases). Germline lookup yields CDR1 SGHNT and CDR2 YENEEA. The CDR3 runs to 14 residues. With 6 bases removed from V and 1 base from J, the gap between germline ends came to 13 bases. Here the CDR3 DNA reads TGTGCCAGCAGGGACGGCAGGGTATCCTACGAGCAGTACTTC. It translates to CASRDGRVSYEQYF.

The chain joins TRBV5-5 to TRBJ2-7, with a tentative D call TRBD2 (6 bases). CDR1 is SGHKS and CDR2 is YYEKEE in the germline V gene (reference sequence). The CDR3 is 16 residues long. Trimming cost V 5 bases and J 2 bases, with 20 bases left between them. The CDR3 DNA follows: TGTGCCAGCAGATGGAACGTAGCGGAGAGAACCTACGAGCAGTACTTC. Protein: CASRWNVAERTYEQYF.

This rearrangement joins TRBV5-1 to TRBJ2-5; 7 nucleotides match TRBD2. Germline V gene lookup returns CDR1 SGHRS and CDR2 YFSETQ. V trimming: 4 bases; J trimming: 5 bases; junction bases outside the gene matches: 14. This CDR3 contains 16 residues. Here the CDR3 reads CASSPNRGGLMETQYF. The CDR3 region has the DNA TGCGCCAGCAGCCCCAACCGCGGGGGACTTATGGAGACCCAGTACTTC. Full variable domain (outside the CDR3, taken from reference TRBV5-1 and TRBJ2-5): KAGVTQTPRYLIKTRGQQVTLSCSPISGHRSVSWYQQTPGQGLQFLFEYFSETQRNKGNFPGRFSGRQFSNSRSEMNVSTLELGDSALYLCASSPNRGGLMETQYFGPGTRLLVL.

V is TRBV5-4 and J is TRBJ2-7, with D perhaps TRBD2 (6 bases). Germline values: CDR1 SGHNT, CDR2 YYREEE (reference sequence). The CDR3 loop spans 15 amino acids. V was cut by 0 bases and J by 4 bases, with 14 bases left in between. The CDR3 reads CASSLGRGSLYEQYF. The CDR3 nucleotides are TGTGCCAGCAGCTTGGGTCGGGGGTCTCTGTACGAGCAGTACTTC.

The CDR3 spells CASSYLGLAGADTQYF. The CDR3 bases are TGTGCCAGCAGCTACCTAGGACTAGCGGGAGCAGATACGCAGTATTTT. J is TRBJ2-3 and V is TRBV7-2; 13 nucleotides match TRBD2. V was pared by 4 bases and J by 4 bases, with 5 bases of the junction left unmatched. Germline CDR1 and CDR2: SGHTA and FQGNSA. The CDR3 totals 16 residues. Using reference TRBV7-2 and TRBJ2-3 for the parts outside the CDR3, the full variable domain is GAGVSQSPSNKVTEKGKDVELRCDPISGHTALYWYRQSLGQGLEFLIYFQGNSAPDKSGLPSDRFSAERTGGSVSTLTIQRTQQEDSAVYLCASSYLGLAGADTQYFGPGTRLTVL.

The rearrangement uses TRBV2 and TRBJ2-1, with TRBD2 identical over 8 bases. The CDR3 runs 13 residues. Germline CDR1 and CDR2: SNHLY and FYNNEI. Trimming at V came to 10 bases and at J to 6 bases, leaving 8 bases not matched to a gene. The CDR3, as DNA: TGTGCCACCCTACCCGGGACTAGCAATGAGCAGTTCTTC. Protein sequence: CATLPGTSNEQFF.

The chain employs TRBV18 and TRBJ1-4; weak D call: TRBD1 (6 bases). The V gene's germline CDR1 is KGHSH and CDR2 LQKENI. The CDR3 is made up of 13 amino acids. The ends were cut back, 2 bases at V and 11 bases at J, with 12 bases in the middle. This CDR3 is CASSPETRGKLFF. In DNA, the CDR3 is TGTGCCAGCTCACCAGAAACGAGGGGGAAACTGTTTTTT.

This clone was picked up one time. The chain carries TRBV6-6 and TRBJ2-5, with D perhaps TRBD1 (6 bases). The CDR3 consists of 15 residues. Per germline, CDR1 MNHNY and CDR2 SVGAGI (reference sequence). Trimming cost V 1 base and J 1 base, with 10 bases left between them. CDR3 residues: CASSYYRDTQETQYF. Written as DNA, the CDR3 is TGTGCCAGCAGTTACTACCGGGACACCCAAGAGACCCAGTACTTC.

CDR3 nucleotides: TGTGCCAGCAGCCCACACCAGGGTAGCTCCTACAATGAGCAGTTCTTC. Translated, it gives CASSPHQGSSYNEQFF. V is TRBV9 and J is TRBJ2-1; tentatively, D is TRBD1 (5 bases). Germline V gene lookup returns CDR1 SGDLS and CDR2 YYNGEE. V was cut by 4 bases and J by 0 bases, with 14 bases left in between. This CDR3 is built from 16 residues.

The CDR3 DNA is TGCGCCAGCAGCCCATGGACAGGACTAATTAACTATGGCTACACCTTC. Translation: CASSPWTGLINYGYTF. The rearrangement links TRBV4-1 to TRBJ1-2, with 7 bases fitting TRBD1. The CDR3 length is 16 residues. Trimming cost V 4 bases and J 1 base; bases outside gene matches: 9. Germline assignment: CDR1 MGHRA and CDR2 YSYEKL.

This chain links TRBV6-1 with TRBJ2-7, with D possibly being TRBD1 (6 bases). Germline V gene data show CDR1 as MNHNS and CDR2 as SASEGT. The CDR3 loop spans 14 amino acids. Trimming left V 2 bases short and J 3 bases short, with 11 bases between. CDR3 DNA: TGTGCCAGCAGTGAAAGTAGAGGGGGCTACGAGCAGTACTTC. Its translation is CASSESRGGYEQYF.